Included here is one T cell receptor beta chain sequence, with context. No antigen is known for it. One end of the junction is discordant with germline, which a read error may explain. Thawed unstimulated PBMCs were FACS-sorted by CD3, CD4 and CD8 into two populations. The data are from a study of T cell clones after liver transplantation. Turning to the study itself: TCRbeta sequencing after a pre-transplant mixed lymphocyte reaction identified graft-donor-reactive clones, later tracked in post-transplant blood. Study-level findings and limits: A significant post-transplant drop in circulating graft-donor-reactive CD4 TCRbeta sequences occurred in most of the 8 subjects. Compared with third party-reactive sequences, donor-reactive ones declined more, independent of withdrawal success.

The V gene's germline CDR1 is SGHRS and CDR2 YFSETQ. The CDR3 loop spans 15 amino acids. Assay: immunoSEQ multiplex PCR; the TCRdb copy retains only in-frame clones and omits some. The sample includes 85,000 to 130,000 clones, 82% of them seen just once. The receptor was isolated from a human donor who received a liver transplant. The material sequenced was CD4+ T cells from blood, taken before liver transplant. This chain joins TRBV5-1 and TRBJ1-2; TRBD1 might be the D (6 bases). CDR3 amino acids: CASSLATGTPINPNF. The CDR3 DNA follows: TGCGCCAGCAGCTTGGCCACAGGGACGCCGATTAACCCCAACTTC.